This TCR beta chain comes out of a study of blood T cell repertoires in COVID-19. Study-wide context: Specimens from acute and convalescent COVID-19 originated in the United States, Italy and Spain. The cDNA or gDNA used as material had been derived from T cells, B-cell-depleted T cells, or PBMCs.

V was trimmed by 3 bases and J by 3 bases, leaving 15 bases between them. Germline assignment: CDR1 SNHLY and CDR2 FYNNEI. The CDR3 loop spans 15 amino acids. In the authors' methods: Using reference gene primer amplification, nucleated cell counts were estimated. Data came from immunoSEQ multiplex PCR; TCRdb stores just in-frame clones and leaves some out. The DNA was the basis for D and trimming; V, J and clone size are from that table. The data hold 270,000 or so clones, with just over 85% observed a single time. This clone came up a few times. The sequence was collected from a woman between 25 and 40 years old with active or convalescent COVID-19. The J gene is TRBJ2-7, the V gene TRBV2; tentatively, D is TRBD2 (5 bases). Sequencing input: peripheral blood. The CDR3 loop reads CASSDPSGIGYEQYF. The CDR3 coding sequence is TGTGCCAGCAGTGACCCCAGCGGCATTGGCTACGAGCAGTACTTC. The whole variable domain, remainder taken from reference TRBV2 and TRBJ2-7, is EPEVTQTPSHQVTQMGQEVILRCVPISNHLYFYWYRQILGQKVEFLVSFYNNEISEKSEIFDDQFSVERPDGSNFTLKIRSTKLEDSAMYFCASSDPSGIGYEQYFGPGTRLTVT.